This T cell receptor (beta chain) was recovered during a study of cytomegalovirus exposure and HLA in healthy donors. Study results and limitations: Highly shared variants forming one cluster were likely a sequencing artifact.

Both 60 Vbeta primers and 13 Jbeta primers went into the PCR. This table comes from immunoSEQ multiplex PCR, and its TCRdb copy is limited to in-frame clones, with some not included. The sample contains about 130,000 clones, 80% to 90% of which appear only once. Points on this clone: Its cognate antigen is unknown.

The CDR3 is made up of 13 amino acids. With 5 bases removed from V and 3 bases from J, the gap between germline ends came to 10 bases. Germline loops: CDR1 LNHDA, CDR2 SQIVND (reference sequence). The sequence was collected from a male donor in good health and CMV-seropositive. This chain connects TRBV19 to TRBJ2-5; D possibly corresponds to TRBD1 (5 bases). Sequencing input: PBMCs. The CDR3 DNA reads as TGTGCCAGTAGTCTCAGGGATGAAGAGACCCAGTACTTC. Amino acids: CASSLRDEETQYF.